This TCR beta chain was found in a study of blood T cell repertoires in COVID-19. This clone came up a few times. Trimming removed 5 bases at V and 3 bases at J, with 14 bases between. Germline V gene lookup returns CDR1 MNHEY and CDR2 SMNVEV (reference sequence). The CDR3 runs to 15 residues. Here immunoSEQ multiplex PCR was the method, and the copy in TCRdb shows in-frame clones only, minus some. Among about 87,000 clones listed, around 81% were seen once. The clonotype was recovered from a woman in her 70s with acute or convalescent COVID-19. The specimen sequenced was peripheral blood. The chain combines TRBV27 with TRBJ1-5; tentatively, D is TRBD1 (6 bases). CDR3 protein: CASSTATGINQPQHF. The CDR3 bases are TGTGCCAGCAGTACCGCAACAGGGATCAATCAGCCCCAGCATTTT.